This is a list of T cell receptor beta chains from one sample in a study of cytomegalovirus exposure and HLA in healthy donors. Data came from immunoSEQ multiplex PCR; TCRdb stores just in-frame clones and leaves some out. The sample has approximately 180,000 clones, around 80% seen once; the top ten hold under 5%. The sample consisted of PBMCs. These receptors were obtained from a man between 18 and 35 years old in good health and CMV-seronegative. Both conserved end residues are part of each CDR3. D genes are given only for firm matches. Where a row states a size, it is once, few, many or the class of an expanded clone; other rows omit it.

J gene	D gene	clone size	V gene	CDR3 DNA	CDR3 protein
TRBJ2-1	TRBD2	.	TRBV13	TGTGCCAGCAGCTCCCTTTGGACTAGCATAGGCAATGAGCAGTTCTTC	CASSSLWTSIGNEQFF
TRBJ1-2	TRBD1	.	TRBV5-8	TGTGCCAGCAGCCCCTTGAGGGGGCAGGTTGGCTACACCTTC	CASSPLRGQVGYTF
TRBJ1-5	TRBD1	.	TRBV7-9	TGTGCCAGCAGCTCGGGACAGGGGTTCGCAGCCCAGCATTTT	CASSSGQGFAAQHF
TRBJ2-7	TRBD1	.	TRBV7-2	TGTGCCAGCAGCTTGGACAGGGGAGCCGAGCAGTACTTC	CASSLDRGAEQYF
TRBJ1-5	.	.	TRBV15	TGTGCCACCAGCAGATATAGACAGAATCAGCCCCAGCATTTT	CATSRYRQNQPQHF
TRBJ2-7	TRBD2	.	TRBV19	TGTGCCAGTAAGCCGGGACTAGTAACTCACGAGCAGTACTTC	CASKPGLVTHEQYF
TRBJ2-7	TRBD1	.	TRBV19	TGTGCCAGTGGACAGGGGGCTTACGAGCAGTACTTC	CASGQGAYEQYF
TRBJ1-2	.	.	TRBV11-2	TGTGCCAGCAGCTTCGTTGAGGAAGGCTATGGCTACACCTTC	CASSFVEEGYGYTF
TRBJ2-7	.	.	TRBV7-9	TGTGCCAGCAGCCCTCTAGGCAGCTTCTACGAGCAGTACTTC	CASSPLGSFYEQYF
TRBJ2-1	.	once	TRBV5-4	TGTGCCAGCAGCTTGGTCCGGGAGTCCTACAATGAGCAGTTCTTC	CASSLVRESYNEQFF
TRBJ1-3	.	once	TRBV5-6	TGTGCCAGCAGCGTGAGGGTCAGCTCTGGAAACACCATATATTTT	CASSVRVSSGNTIYF
TRBJ2-7	.	.	TRBV28	TGTGCCAGCAGTTCGTACAGGGAGATCGACGAGCAGTACTTC	CASSSYREIDEQYF
TRBJ1-2	.	.	TRBV15	TGTGCCACCAGCAACAGGTCGGTCGGTTATGGCTACACCTTC	CATSNRSVGYGYTF
TRBJ2-7	TRBD1	few	TRBV7-3	TGTGCCAGCAGCTCGGACAGGGGTTTAGACGAGCAGTACTTC	CASSSDRGLDEQYF
TRBJ2-7	.	.	TRBV21-1	TGTGCCAGCGTGGTGGGCAGGGCCCCCCGGAACGAGCAGTACTTC	CASVVGRAPRNEQYF
TRBJ2-7	.	.	TRBV28	TGTGCCAGCAGTTTTGCGAGACGGCAGATGGGCCGATACGAGCAGTACTTC	CASSFARRQMGRYEQYF
TRBJ2-1	.	.	TRBV19	TGTGCCAGTAGTTTGGCAACTGAGCAGTTCTTC	CASSLATEQFF
TRBJ1-2	.	.	TRBV4-3	TGCGCCAGCAGCCAAGTCTTCGCTCCAGTCGTGAGGTTCGGCTACACCTTC	CASSQVFAPVVRFGYTF
TRBJ2-5	.	.	TRBV19	TGTGCCAGTAGTCGCAGGACGGACTTAGAGACCCAGTACTTC	CASSRRTDLETQYF
TRBJ1-1	TRBD1	.	TRBV6-1	TGTGCCAGCAGTGACCTAAACAGGGGCGCGATGAACACTGAAGCTTTCTTT	CASSDLNRGAMNTEAFF
TRBJ2-1	TRBD2	.	TRBV19	TGTGCCAGTAGTATACAGCTGACTAGCGGGAGGGGGGATGAGCAGTTCTTC	CASSIQLTSGRGDEQFF
TRBJ1-5	.	.	TRBV2	TGTGCCAGCAGTGATGGACTGCAGCCCCAGCATTTT	CASSDGLQPQHF